A few counts support the clone carrying this T cell receptor (beta chain). No antigen is known for it. These data come from a study of response to subunit inactivated influenza vaccine. Germline lookup yields CDR1 MDHEN and CDR2 SYDVKM. With 6 bases removed from V and 6 bases from J, the gap between germline ends came to 17 bases. The CDR3 consists of 14 residues. Study results and limitations: T cells newly recruited by each seasonal influenza vaccination are few, the authors suggested.

TCRdb reprocessed the RT-PCR reads via MiXCR and lists one record per CDR3 protein. The sample shows around 530,000 distinct CDR3 sequences, about 12% of them seen only once. The clonotype originates from a man aged 50-59 years who received an inactivated influenza vaccine. The chain uses TRBV28 and TRBJ1-2; D is possibly TRBD1 (5 bases). This material consisted of PBMCs from blood, taken on the day of vaccination. The CDR3 sequence is CASRAGRLDDGYTF. CDR3 nucleotide sequence: TGTGCCAGCAGGGCAGGGAGATTGGACGATGGCTACACCTTC.